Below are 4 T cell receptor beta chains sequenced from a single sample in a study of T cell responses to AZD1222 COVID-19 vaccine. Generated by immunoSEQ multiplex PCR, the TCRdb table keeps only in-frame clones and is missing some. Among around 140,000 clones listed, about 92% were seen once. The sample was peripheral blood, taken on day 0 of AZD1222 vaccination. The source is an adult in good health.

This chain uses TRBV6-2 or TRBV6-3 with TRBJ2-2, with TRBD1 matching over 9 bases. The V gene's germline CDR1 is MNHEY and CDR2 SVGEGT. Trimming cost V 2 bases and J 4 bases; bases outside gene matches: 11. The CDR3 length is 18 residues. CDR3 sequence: CASSYLLGQGRSTGELFF. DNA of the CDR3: TGTGCCAGCAGTTACCTGCTCGGACAGGGGAGAAGCACCGGGGAGCTGTTTTTT.

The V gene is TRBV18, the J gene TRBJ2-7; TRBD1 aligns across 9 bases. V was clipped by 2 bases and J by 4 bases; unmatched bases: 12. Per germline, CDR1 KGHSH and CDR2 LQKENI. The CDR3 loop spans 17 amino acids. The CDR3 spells CASSPRSPGQGRYEQYF. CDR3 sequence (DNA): TGTGCCAGCTCACCAAGGTCACCGGGACAGGGCCGTTACGAGCAGTACTTC.

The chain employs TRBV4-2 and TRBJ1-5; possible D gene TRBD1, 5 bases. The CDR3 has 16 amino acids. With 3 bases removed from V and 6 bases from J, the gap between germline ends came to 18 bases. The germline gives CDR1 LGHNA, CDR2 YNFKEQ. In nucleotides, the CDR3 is TGTGCCAGCAGCCATTCAGGGAGGAGGGCTAGTCAGCCCCAGCATTTT. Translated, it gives CASSHSGRRASQPQHF.

The CDR3 coding sequence is TGTGCCAGCAGTTTATCGCCCCGTAATTATCCCCTCCACTTT. Protein product: CASSLSPRNYPLHF. The rearrangement links TRBV27 to TRBJ1-6, with no clear D. The V end lost 0 bases, the J end lost 13 bases, and 13 bases lay between the germline ends. Per the germline V gene, CDR1 is MNHEY and CDR2 is SMNVEV (reference sequence). The CDR3 covers 14 residues.